The 20 T cell receptor beta chains below come from one sample, sequenced in a study of PD-1 blockade in classical Hodgkin lymphoma. TCRdb keeps only in-frame clones here, not all; method: immunoSEQ multiplex PCR. In the table there are 25,000 to 40,000 clones, roughly 80% of which are singletons. Every patient relapsed after autologous stem cell transplantation, and brentuximab vedotin exposure varied. The sequencing here drew on peripheral blood mononuclear cells (PBMCs), taken at baseline. The receptors derive from a human donor with classical Hodgkin lymphoma.

This sequence joins TRBV9 and TRBJ1-2; tentative D call: TRBD1 (5 bases). V lost 4 bases and J lost 2, with 18 bases in between. The CDR3 consists of 16 residues. The V gene's germline CDR1 is SGDLS and CDR2 YYNGEE. This chain's CDR3 is CASSPRDMTENYGYTF. The CDR3 coding sequence is TGTGCCAGCAGCCCCCGGGATATGACAGAAAACTATGGCTACACCTTC.

This clone is a singleton in its sample. The CDR3 DNA sequence: TGTGCCAGCAGCTTCACAGGGGAAGAGACCCAGTACTTC. Translating it yields CASSFTGEETQYF. This rearrangement joins TRBV7-9 to TRBJ2-5, with TRBD1 matching 7 bases. This CDR3 is built from 13 residues. The trim removed 3 bases at V and 3 bases at J, leaving 1 base unmatched. Germline values: CDR1 SEHNR, CDR2 FQNEAQ (reference sequence).

This chain joins TRBV27 and TRBJ2-3; tentative D call: TRBD1 (6 bases). The CDR3 sequence is 12 residues long. Looked up from germline, CDR1 is MNHEY and CDR2 is SMNVEV (reference sequence). In DNA, the CDR3 is TGTGCTACTAGGGGGTTCACAGATACGCAGTATTTT. As protein: CATRGFTDTQYF.

V and J are TRBV18 and TRBJ2-2; 10 bases align to TRBD1. This CDR3 spans 17 amino acids. V was clipped by 1 base and J by 0 bases; unmatched bases: 2. Germline lookup yields CDR1 KGHSH and CDR2 LQKENI. The CDR3 reads CASSPRTGGTNTGELFF. The CDR3 DNA is TGTGCCAGCTCACCACGGACAGGGGGAACGAACACCGGGGAGCTGTTTTTT.

The J gene is TRBJ1-1, the V gene TRBV7-2, with 11 positions matching TRBD1. This CDR3 region has 15 residues. CDR1 and CDR2 from the germline V gene are SGHTA and FQGNSA. V dropped 5 bases and J dropped 11; count of bases not matched to a gene: 13. DNA for the CDR3: TGTGCCAGCAGCACAAAAGGCCGGGACAGGGGGGAGGCTTTCTTT. Its translation is CASSTKGRDRGEAFF.

V usage is TRBV28 and J usage is TRBJ1-2; D is undetermined. Trimming left V 10 bases short and J 4 bases short, with 10 bases between. CDR3 length equals 11 residues. The germline gives CDR1 MDHEN, CDR2 SYDVKM. Here the CDR3 reads CATGPAYGYTF. The CDR3 bases are TGTGCCACCGGGCCTGCCTATGGCTACACCTTC.

For the CDR3, the DNA is TGCAGCGTTGAAGAATCCCAGGGCACTGAAGCTTTCTTT. Protein: CSVEESQGTEAFF. The V and J genes are TRBV29-1 and TRBJ1-1, with a tentative D call TRBD1 (5 bases). Trimming removed 0 bases from V and 4 bases from J, with 9 bases in between. The CDR3 is 13 residues long. Germline-derived CDR1 and CDR2 are SQVTM and ANQGSEA.

The chain recombines TRBV18 with TRBJ2-7, with 7 bases matching TRBD1. V was clipped by 4 bases and J by 4 bases; unmatched bases: 10. The length of the CDR3 is 15 residues. Germline CDR1 reads KGHSH; CDR2 reads LQKENI. CDR3 bases: TGTGCCAGCTCACGATCCGGACAGGAGGATTACGAGCAGTACTTC. As protein: CASSRSGQEDYEQYF.

V gene TRBV10-3 combines with J gene TRBJ2-2; maybe TRBD1 (5 bases). The germline gives CDR1 ENHRY, CDR2 SYGVKD. This CDR3 comprises 16 residues. V gave up 1 base and J gave up 0 bases, with 9 bases separating them. Here the CDR3 reads CAISEFRDANTGELFF. For the CDR3, the DNA is TGTGCCATCAGTGAGTTCAGGGATGCGAACACCGGGGAGCTGTTTTTT.

The chain combines TRBV10-3 with TRBJ2-2; 9 bases are a match to TRBD1. This CDR3 has 18 amino acids. V dropped 4 bases and J dropped 3; count of bases not matched to a gene: 12. CDR1 is ENHRY, CDR2 SYGVKD, per germline. The CDR3 reads CAISGIMGQGPDTGELFF. CDR3 DNA sequence: TGTGCCATCAGTGGGATCATGGGACAGGGACCCGACACCGGGGAGCTGTTTTTT.

This sequence joins TRBV18 and TRBJ2-5, with D hard to call. Germline V gene sequence: CDR1 KGHSH, CDR2 LQKENI. Trimming removed 2 bases from V and 5 bases from J, with 9 bases in between. This CDR3 is 13 amino acids long. CDR3 bases: TGTGCCAGCTCACCATTTGATTCCGAGACCCAGTACTTC. Translating it yields CASSPFDSETQYF. The complete variable domain, with remaining parts taken from reference TRBV18 and TRBJ2-5, reads NAGVMQNPRHLVRRRGQEARLRCSPMKGHSHVYWYRQLPEEGLKFMVYLQKENIIDESGMPKERFSAEFPKEGPSILRIQQVVRGDSAAYFCASSPFDSETQYFGPGTRLLVL.

The chain is built from TRBV2 and TRBJ2-3; 7 positions match TRBD2. V gave up 1 base and J gave up 3 bases; unmatched junction bases: 7. The CDR3 is 16 amino acids. Germline lookup yields CDR1 SNHLY and CDR2 FYNNEI. This chain's CDR3 is CASSEVLAAGTDTQYF. For the CDR3, the DNA is TGTGCCAGCAGTGAAGTTCTAGCGGCGGGGACAGATACGCAGTATTTT.

This chain connects TRBV28 to TRBJ1-5, with no clear D. The germline V gene has CDR1 MDHEN and CDR2 SYDVKM. The CDR3 covers 15 residues. V dropped 5 bases and J dropped 0 bases, with 11 bases sitting between them. CDR3 residues: CASSDAGYSNQPQHF. CDR3 coding DNA: TGTGCCAGCAGTGACGCAGGATATAGCAATCAGCCCCAGCATTTT.

In regard to this clone: Given a much more abundant clone one base away, this may be a read error. The sample holds other DNA sequences that translate to the same CDR3. This chain links TRBV6-5 with TRBJ2-7; 9 bases are shared with TRBD1. Per the germline V gene, CDR1 is MNHEY and CDR2 is SVGAGI. The CDR3 spans 13 residues. The CDR3 DNA sequence: TGTGCTAGCAGTTCGGGGGACAGGGCCGAGCAGTACTTC. The encoded protein is CASSSGDRAEQYF.

The gene calls are TRBV18 and TRBJ2-5, with D hard to call. V was clipped by 0 bases and J by 6 bases, with 11 bases between them. The CDR3 loop spans 14 amino acids. Germline V gene data show CDR1 as KGHSH and CDR2 as LQKENI. CDR3 bases: TGTGCCAGCTCACCACCGTCCGGAAGGAAGACCCAGTACTTC. Residues: CASSPPSGRKTQYF. Filled out from reference TRBV18 and TRBJ2-5, the complete variable domain reads NAGVMQNPRHLVRRRGQEARLRCSPMKGHSHVYWYRQLPEEGLKFMVYLQKENIIDESGMPKERFSAEFPKEGPSILRIQQVVRGDSAAYFCASSPPSGRKTQYFGPGTRLLVL.

The chain is built from TRBV4-2 and TRBJ1-2; D is unresolved. Germline loops: CDR1 LGHNA, CDR2 YNFKEQ. The length of the CDR3 is 13 residues. The V gene lost 1 base and the J gene lost 4 bases, with 7 bases spanning the gap. The CDR3 loop reads CASSQGASYGYTF. The CDR3 bases are TGTGCCAGCAGCCAAGGTGCTTCCTATGGCTACACCTTC.

This chain links TRBV4-1 with TRBJ2-7; 7 nucleotides line up with TRBD1. This CDR3 comprises 14 residues. Germline-derived CDR1 and CDR2 are MGHRA and YSYEKL. Trimming at V came to 1 base and at J to 5 bases, leaving 5 bases not matched to a gene. The CDR3 DNA reads TGCGCCAGCAGCCAAGCTGACAGGGCAAACGAGCAGTACTTC. It is translated as CASSQADRANEQYF.

The V call is TRBV7-2, the J call TRBJ2-3; D is unclear. Trimming removed 2 bases at V and 4 bases at J, with 7 bases between. This CDR3 comprises 13 residues. Germline CDR1 is SGHTA and CDR2 is FQGNSA. Written as DNA, the CDR3 is TGTGCCAGCAGCTTACCAATCGCAGATACGCAGTATTTT. Translating gives CASSLPIADTQYF. Looking up the rest from reference TRBV7-2 and TRBJ2-3 gives the full variable domain: GAGVSQSPSNKVTEKGKDVELRCDPISGHTALYWYRQSLGQGLEFLIYFQGNSAPDKSGLPSDRFSAERTGGSVSTLTIQRTQQEDSAVYLCASSLPIADTQYFGPGTRLTVL.

V usage is TRBV5-4 and J usage is TRBJ2-1, with TRBD2 as a possible D gene (5 bases). CDR1 is SGHNT and CDR2 is YYREEE in the germline V gene (reference sequence). Deletions cut 5 bases from V and 0 bases from J, with 15 bases between. The length of the CDR3 is 16 residues. This chain's CDR3 is CASSIGKEASYNEQFF. The CDR3 DNA follows: TGTGCCAGCAGTATTGGGAAGGAGGCCTCCTACAATGAGCAGTTCTTC.

The chain recombines TRBV28 with TRBJ1-1, with 10 bases matching TRBD1. V lost 4 bases and J lost 7; bases outside the gene matches: 9. Germline assignment: CDR1 MDHEN and CDR2 SYDVKM. This CDR3 has 15 residues. The CDR3 nucleotides read TGTGCCAGCAGTTCACGACAGGGGGCTGCGGGTGAAGCTTTCTTT. Residues: CASSSRQGAAGEAFF.